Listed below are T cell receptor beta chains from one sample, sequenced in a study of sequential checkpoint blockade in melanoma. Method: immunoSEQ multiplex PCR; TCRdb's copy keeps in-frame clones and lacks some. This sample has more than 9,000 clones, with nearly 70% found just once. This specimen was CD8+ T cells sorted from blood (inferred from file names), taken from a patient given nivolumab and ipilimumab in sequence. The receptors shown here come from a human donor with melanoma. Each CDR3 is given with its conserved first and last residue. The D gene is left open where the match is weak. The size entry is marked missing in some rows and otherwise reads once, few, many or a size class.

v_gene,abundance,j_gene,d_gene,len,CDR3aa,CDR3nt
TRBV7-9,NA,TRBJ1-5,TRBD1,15,CASSLDRGSNQPQHF,TGTGCCAGCAGCCTAGACAGGGGCAGCAATCAGCCCCAGCATTTT
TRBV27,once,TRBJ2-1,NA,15,CASSWDRWGVGEQFF,TGTGCCAGCAGTTGGGACCGCTGGGGGGTGGGTGAGCAGTTCTTC
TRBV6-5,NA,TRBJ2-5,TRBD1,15,CASSYLGQIQETQYF,TGTGCCAGCAGTTACTTGGGACAGATACAAGAGACCCAGTACTTC
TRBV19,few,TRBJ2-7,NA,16,CASSAAAPPEAYEQYF,TGTGCCAGTAGTGCAGCCGCCCCCCCGGAGGCCTACGAGCAGTACTTC
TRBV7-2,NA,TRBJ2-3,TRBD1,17,CASSLPPWTGVTDTQYF,TGTGCCAGCAGCTTACCCCCGTGGACAGGGGTTACAGATACGCAGTATTTT
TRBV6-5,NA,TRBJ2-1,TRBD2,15,CASSYLTSGGDEQFF,TGTGCCAGCAGTTACCTGACTAGCGGAGGCGATGAGCAGTTCTTC
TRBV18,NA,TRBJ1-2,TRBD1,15,CASSPNRGSGYGYTF,TGTGCCAGCTCACCAAACAGGGGTTCGGGGTATGGCTACACCTTC
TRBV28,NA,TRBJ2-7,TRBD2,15,CASSHYLAGGDEQYF,TGTGCCAGCAGTCACTATCTAGCGGGAGGGGACGAGCAGTACTTC
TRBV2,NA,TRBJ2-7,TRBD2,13,CASSVLAVYEQYF,TGTGCCAGCAGTGTCCTAGCGGTCTACGAGCAGTACTTC
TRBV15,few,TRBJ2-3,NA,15,CATSREGQPTDTQYF,TGTGCCACCAGCAGGGAGGGACAGCCCACAGATACGCAGTATTTT
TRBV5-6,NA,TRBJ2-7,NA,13,CASSFTGWYEQYF,TGTGCCAGCAGCTTCACAGGGTGGTACGAGCAGTACTTC
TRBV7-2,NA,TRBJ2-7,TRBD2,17,CASSLPPGSGRPDEQYF,TGTGCCAGCAGCTTACCCCCGGGGAGCGGGAGGCCGGACGAGCAGTACTTC
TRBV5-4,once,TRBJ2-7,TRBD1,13,CASSLRDRYEQYF,TGTGCCAGCAGCTTGAGGGACAGATACGAGCAGTACTTC
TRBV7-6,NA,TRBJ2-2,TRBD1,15,CASSLGTGEGGELFF,TGTGCCAGCAGCTTAGGGACAGGGGAAGGCGGGGAGCTGTTTTTT
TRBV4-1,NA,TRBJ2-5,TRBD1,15,CASSHRDRVGETQYF,TGCGCCAGCAGCCACAGGGACAGGGTGGGGGAGACCCAGTACTTC
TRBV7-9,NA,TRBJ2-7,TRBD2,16,CASSLGGTSGRPQVYF,TGTGCCAGCAGCTTAGGGGGGACTAGCGGGAGACCCCAGGTGTACTTC
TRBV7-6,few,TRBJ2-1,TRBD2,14,CASRMASGRGEQFF,TGTGCCAGTAGAATGGCTAGCGGTCGGGGTGAGCAGTTCTTC
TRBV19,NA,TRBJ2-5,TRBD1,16,CASSMPGTGDQETQYF,TGTGCCAGTAGTATGCCCGGGACAGGGGACCAAGAGACCCAGTACTTC